These T cell receptor beta chains were read from a single sample in a study of cytomegalovirus exposure and HLA in healthy donors. Measured with immunoSEQ multiplex PCR; TCRdb has only the in-frame clones, and not every one. Counted here are around 170,000 clones, 75% to 90% occurring once; the ten biggest clones make up roughly 6%. The sequencing sample was made of PBMCs. The receptors originated from a man aged 40-55 years in good health and CMV-seropositive. Both conserved end residues are part of each CDR3. Each record gives: V gene, J gene, CDR3 length, D gene, CDR3 protein. A D gene is named only where the DNA matches it firmly.

TRBV10-3	TRBJ1-1	13	.	CAIVQGRNTEAFF
TRBV28	TRBJ1-2	13	.	CASSLEGFYGYTF
TRBV14	TRBJ1-4	15	TRBD1	CASSARDSYGGKLFF
TRBV28	TRBJ2-2	14	.	CASSLRTAGGELFF
TRBV19	TRBJ1-1	14	.	CASRGVGGSAEAFF
TRBV5-1	TRBJ2-3	17	.	CASSFIVTRTSTDTQYF
TRBV14	TRBJ2-3	18	TRBD1	CASSPRTGRQFGTDTQYF
TRBV6-5	TRBJ1-3	13	.	CASRDTAGNTIYF
TRBV10-3	TRBJ2-7	12	.	CAIKRPTDEQYF
TRBV6-5	TRBJ2-2	14	.	CAGSRGANTGELFF
TRBV30	TRBJ1-1	13	.	CAWSKTAGTEAFF
TRBV7-2	TRBJ2-7	15	TRBD1	CASSFVDRGKDEQYF
TRBV7-8	TRBJ1-6	13	.	CASSWGVDSPLHF
TRBV29-1	TRBJ2-7	13	TRBD1	CSARTGGPYEQYF
TRBV10-2	TRBJ2-1	14	TRBD2	CASRRGGLQNEQFF
TRBV7-2	TRBJ1-2	14	.	CASSSRQVNYGYTF
TRBV12-2	TRBJ2-1	17	.	CASRSSPWTPTYNEQFF
TRBV9	TRBJ1-5	14	.	CASSVDGGDQPQHF
TRBV19	TRBJ2-1	14	.	CASRARGSYNEQFF
TRBV27	TRBJ2-7	13	.	CASSPVHREGQYF
TRBV30	TRBJ1-6	14	.	CAWRIQSNNSPLHF
TRBV5-4	TRBJ2-5	14	.	CASRGGRSQETQYF
TRBV28	TRBJ1-5	15	TRBD1	CASSLRGQGNQPQHF
TRBV9	TRBJ2-1	15	TRBD2	CASSVLTSGGNEQFF
TRBV18	TRBJ2-3	19	TRBD2	CASSPPTGLAGGEGDTQYF
TRBV6-5	TRBJ1-2	15	.	CASSYRQKANYGYTF
TRBV2	TRBJ1-1	15	TRBD1	CASRLERGQGTEAFF
TRBV5-4	TRBJ2-1	15	TRBD1	CASSPGGQGIGEQFF
TRBV4-3	TRBJ2-6	16	.	CASSPTGITGANVLTF
TRBV27	TRBJ2-7	13	.	CASSQIGGYEQYF
TRBV19	TRBJ2-3	12	.	CASGLTGHTQYF
TRBV28	TRBJ2-7	13	.	CASSKTGSYEQYF
TRBV9	TRBJ2-7	13	.	CASNIGGEYEQYF
TRBV19	TRBJ2-7	13	TRBD1	CASSETGPYEQYF
TRBV11-2	TRBJ2-7	17	TRBD1	CASSLGLPGQIDYEQYF
TRBV5-1	TRBJ2-2	13	.	CASNGLNTGELFF
TRBV7-2	TRBJ2-2	13	.	CASSLGDYGELFF
TRBV7-9	TRBJ2-7	16	.	CASSLVRIRTTYEQYF